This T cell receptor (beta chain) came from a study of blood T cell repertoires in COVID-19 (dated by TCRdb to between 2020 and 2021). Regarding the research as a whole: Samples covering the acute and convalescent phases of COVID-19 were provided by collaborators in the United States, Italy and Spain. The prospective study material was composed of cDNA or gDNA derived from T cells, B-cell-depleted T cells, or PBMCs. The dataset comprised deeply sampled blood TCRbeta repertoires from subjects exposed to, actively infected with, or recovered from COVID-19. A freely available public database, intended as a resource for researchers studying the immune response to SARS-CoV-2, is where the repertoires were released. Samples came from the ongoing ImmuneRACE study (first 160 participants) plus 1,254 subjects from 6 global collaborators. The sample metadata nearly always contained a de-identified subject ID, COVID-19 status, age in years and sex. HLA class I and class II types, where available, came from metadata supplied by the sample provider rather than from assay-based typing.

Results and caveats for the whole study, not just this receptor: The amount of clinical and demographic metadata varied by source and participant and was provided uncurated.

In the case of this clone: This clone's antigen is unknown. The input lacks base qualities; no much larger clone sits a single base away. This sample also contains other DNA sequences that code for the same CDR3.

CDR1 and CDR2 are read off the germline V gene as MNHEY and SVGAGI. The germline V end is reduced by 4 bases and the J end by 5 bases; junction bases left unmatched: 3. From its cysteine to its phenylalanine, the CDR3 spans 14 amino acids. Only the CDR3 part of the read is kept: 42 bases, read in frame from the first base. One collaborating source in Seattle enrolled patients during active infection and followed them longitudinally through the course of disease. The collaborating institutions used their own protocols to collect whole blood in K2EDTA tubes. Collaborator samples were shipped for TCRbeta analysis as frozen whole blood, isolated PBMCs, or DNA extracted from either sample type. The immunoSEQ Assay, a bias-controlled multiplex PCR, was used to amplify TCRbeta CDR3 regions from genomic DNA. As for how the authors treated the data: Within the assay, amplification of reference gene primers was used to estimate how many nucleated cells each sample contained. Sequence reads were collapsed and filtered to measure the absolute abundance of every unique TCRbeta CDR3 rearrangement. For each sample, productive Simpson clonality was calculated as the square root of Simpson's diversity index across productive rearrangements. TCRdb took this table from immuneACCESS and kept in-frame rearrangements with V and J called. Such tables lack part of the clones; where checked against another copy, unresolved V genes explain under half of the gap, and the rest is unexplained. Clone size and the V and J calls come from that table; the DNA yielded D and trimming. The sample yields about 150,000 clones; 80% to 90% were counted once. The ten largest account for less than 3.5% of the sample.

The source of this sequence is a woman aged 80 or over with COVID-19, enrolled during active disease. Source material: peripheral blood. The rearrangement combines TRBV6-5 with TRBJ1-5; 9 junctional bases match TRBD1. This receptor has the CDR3 CASSSGTGYQPQHF. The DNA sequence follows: TGTGCCAGCAGTTCCGGGACAGGGTATCAGCCCCAGCATTTT.